The 15 T cell receptor beta chains listed next were all sequenced from one sample in a study of blood T cell repertoires in COVID-19. Sequencing was performed with immunoSEQ multiplex PCR; in TCRdb, only in-frame clones are kept and a portion is missing. The table records approximately 140,000 clones, approximately 83% of them present only once. What was sequenced was peripheral blood. The receptors here all came from an older woman with COVID-19, enrolled during active disease.

The gene calls are TRBV4-3 and TRBJ2-7; 7 bases map to TRBD2. V shed 3 bases, J shed 2 bases, and the junction held 7 bases outside the gene matches. CDR1 LGHNA and CDR2 YSLEER come from the germline V gene. The CDR3 has 15 amino acids. The CDR3 DNA sequence: TGCGCCAGCAGCCACTCGGCGGGGGTGCCCTACGAGCAGTACTTC. Protein product: CASSHSAGVPYEQYF.

This rearrangement joins TRBV24-1 to TRBJ2-7, with 7 bases that match TRBD2. Germline V gene sequence: CDR1 KGHDR, CDR2 SFDVKD. The CDR3 is 15 amino acids. Unmatched junction bases numbered 7, after V lost 6 bases and J lost 0 bases. CDR3 in DNA: TGTGCCACCAGTCCCGGGACTACTATCTCCTACGAGCAGTACTTC. Its translation is CATSPGTTISYEQYF.

The V call is TRBV5-4, the J call TRBJ2-5, with D maybe TRBD1 (6 bases). The CDR3 spans 17 residues. The V end was cut by 2 bases, the J end by 5 bases, with 22 bases between. Germline V CDR1 and CDR2: SGHNT, YYREEE (reference sequence). The CDR3 nucleotides read TGTGCCAGCAGCTTATCCCGGGACATCCTCTTTCGGGAGACCCAGTACTTC. Protein sequence: CASSLSRDILFRETQYF.

The chain links TRBV18 to TRBJ1-1, with D perhaps matching TRBD1 (5 bases). The CDR3 contains 15 residues. The V gene's germline CDR1 is KGHSH and CDR2 LQKENI. The germline V and J ends were trimmed by 0 bases and 2 bases, with 10 bases remaining between them. The chain's CDR3 is CASSPPSRGNTEAFF. CDR3 in DNA: TGTGCCAGCTCACCACCATCTAGGGGTAACACTGAAGCTTTCTTT.

V and J are TRBV11-3 and TRBJ2-3; D remains unclear. V was cut by 1 base and J by 4 bases, with 18 bases left in between. The CDR3 length is 17 residues. Germline V lookup: CDR1 SGHNT, CDR2 YENEEA. The CDR3: CASSLGIESLGPDTQYF. In nucleotides, the CDR3 is TGTGCCAGCAGCTTAGGCATAGAGTCCCTAGGTCCAGATACGCAGTATTTT.

The chain employs TRBV7-8 and TRBJ1-1; D might be TRBD1 (6 bases). The length of the CDR3 is 14 residues. The germline gives CDR1 SGHVS, CDR2 FQNEAQ. Trimming pared 1 base from V and 8 bases from J, leaving 14 bases between. CDR3 residues: CASSLVQGSEEAFF. CDR3 DNA sequence: TGTGCCAGCAGCTTAGTACAGGGCTCGGAGGAAGCTTTCTTT.

The gene calls are TRBV10-3 and TRBJ2-2, with D possibly TRBD1 on 6 matching bases. The germline V gene has CDR1 ENHRY and CDR2 SYGVKD. The V gene lost 6 bases and the J gene lost 0 bases, with 8 bases spanning the gap. The CDR3 consists of 14 residues. For the CDR3, the DNA is TGTGCCATCAGAGGGGGTACGAACACCGGGGAGCTGTTTTTT. It translates to CAIRGGTNTGELFF.

The chain joins TRBV6-2 or TRBV6-3 to TRBJ2-1; 8 bases match TRBD1. The CDR3 loop spans 17 amino acids. CDR1 is MNHEY and CDR2 is SVGEGT in the germline V gene. V lost 0 bases to trimming and J lost 6 bases; unmatched junction nucleotides: 10. The CDR3 coding sequence is TGTGCCAGCAGTTACTCGCAGGACAGGGTGGTCGGCAATGAGCAGTTCTTC. This sequence encodes CASSYSQDRVVGNEQFF.

This sequence joins TRBV25-1 and TRBJ2-3; D perhaps matches TRBD2 (5 bases). Germline V CDR1 and CDR2: MGHDK, SYGVNS. The CDR3 is made up of 14 amino acids. V lost 0 bases to trimming and J lost 5 bases, with 9 bases between them. The DNA for the CDR3 is TGTGCCAGCAGTGAATATAAAGGAGGAGATACGCAGTATTTT. Translated: CASSEYKGGDTQYF. Full variable domain (missing parts from reference TRBV25-1 and TRBJ2-3): EADIYQTPRYLVIGTGKKITLECSQTMGHDKMYWYQQDPGMELHLIHYSYGVNSTEKGDLSSESTVSRIRTEHFPLTLESARPSHTSQYLCASSEYKGGDTQYFGPGTRLTVL.

The V call is TRBV10-1, the J call TRBJ1-6, with D possibly TRBD1 on 6 matching bases. V dropped 6 bases and J dropped 1 base, with 13 bases sitting between them. Germline-derived CDR1 and CDR2 are WNHNN and SYGVQD (reference sequence). This CDR3 is built from 16 residues. In nucleotides, the CDR3 is TGCGCCAGCAGGACCACAGGGTGTTCCTATAATTCACCCCTCCACTTT. Translated: CASRTTGCSYNSPLHF.

J is TRBJ1-1 and V is TRBV6-5; 7 bases map to TRBD1. The CDR3 is 13 amino acids. J lost 3 bases, V lost 6 bases, and 4 bases had no gene match. Germline V gene sequence: CDR1 MNHEY, CDR2 SVGAGI. CDR3 nucleotides: TGTGCCAGCAGCCGGGACAGAGACACTGAAGCTTTCTTT. This gives the protein CASSRDRDTEAFF.

This rearrangement joins TRBV29-1 to TRBJ2-7, with TRBD1 matching over 10 bases. This CDR3 is 15 amino acids long. The ends lost 7 bases at V and 0 bases at J; junction bases unmatched: 9. Germline lookup yields CDR1 SQVTM and CDR2 ANQGSEA. Here the CDR3 reads CSAAPGQGDSYEQYF. The CDR3 DNA follows: TGCAGCGCCGCCCCCGGACAGGGGGACTCCTACGAGCAGTACTTC.

A note on this clone: At the DNA level, this CDR3 is encoded by other sequences in the same sample as well. The chain recombines TRBV30 with TRBJ1-2; D is ambiguous. The ends were cut back, 1 base at V and 2 bases at J, with 5 bases in the middle. Germline CDR1 is GTSNPN and CDR2 is SVGIG (reference sequence). The CDR3 is 12 residues long. In DNA form, the CDR3 reads TGTGCCTGGAGTGGACAAAACTATGGCTACACCTTC. Translating it yields CAWSGQNYGYTF.

The V call is TRBV10-3, the J call TRBJ1-1; 7 bases are shared with TRBD1. The CDR3 has 14 amino acids. J gave up 3 bases and V 7 bases, and 8 bases lay outside the gene matches. The germline V gene encodes CDR1 ENHRY and CDR2 SYGVKD. The CDR3 is CAITGGRGDTEAFF. The CDR3 nucleotides are TGTGCCATCACCGGGGGCAGGGGGGACACTGAAGCTTTCTTT.

The V gene is TRBV6-6, the J gene TRBJ1-1; 8 bases match TRBD1. The CDR3 length is 16 residues. The germline V gene has CDR1 MNHNY and CDR2 SVGAGI (reference sequence). V was pared by 6 bases and J by 6 bases, with 15 bases of the junction left unmatched. CDR3 protein: CASRPTGAYDGAEAFF. In DNA form, the CDR3 reads TGTGCCAGCAGGCCGACAGGGGCTTATGACGGGGCTGAAGCTTTCTTT.